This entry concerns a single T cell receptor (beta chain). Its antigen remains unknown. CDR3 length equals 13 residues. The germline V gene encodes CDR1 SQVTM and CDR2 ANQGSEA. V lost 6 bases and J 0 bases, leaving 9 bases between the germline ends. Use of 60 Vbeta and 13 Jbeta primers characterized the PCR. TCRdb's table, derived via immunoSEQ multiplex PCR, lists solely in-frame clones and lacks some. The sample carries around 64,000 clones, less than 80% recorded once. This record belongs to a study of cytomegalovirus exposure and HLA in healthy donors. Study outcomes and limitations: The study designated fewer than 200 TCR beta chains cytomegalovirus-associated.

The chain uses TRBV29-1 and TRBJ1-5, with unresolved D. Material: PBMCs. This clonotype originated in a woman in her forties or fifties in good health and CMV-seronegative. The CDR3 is CSVAGTSNQPQHF. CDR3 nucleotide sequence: TGCAGCGTCGCGGGAACTAGCAATCAGCCCCAGCATTTT. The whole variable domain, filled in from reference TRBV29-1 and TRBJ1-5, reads SAVISQKPSRDICQRGTSLTIQCQVDSQVTMMFWYRQQPGQSLTLIATANQGSEATYESGFVIDKFPISRPNLTFSTLTVSNMSPEDSSIYLCSVAGTSNQPQHFGDGTRLSIL.